These 5 T cell receptor beta chains originate from one sample sequenced in a study of cytomegalovirus exposure and HLA in healthy donors. Both 60 Vbeta primers and 13 Jbeta primers went into the PCR. Profiled with immunoSEQ multiplex PCR; TCRdb holds only in-frame clones, not every one. The top ten clones hold more than 4% of a sample with under 200,000 clones, roughly 80% of them seen once. Material: PBMCs. The receptors here all came from a male donor in good health and CMV-seronegative.

This chain links TRBV30 with TRBJ1-5; D unresolved. The CDR3 is 13 residues long. Per the germline V gene, CDR1 is GTSNPN and CDR2 is SVGIG (reference sequence). V gave up 2 bases and J gave up 3 bases, with 8 bases separating them. The CDR3 sequence: CAWSQADNQPQHF. CDR3 DNA sequence: TGTGCCTGGAGTCAGGCAGACAATCAGCCCCAGCATTTT.

This clone was seen a single time. This chain links TRBV27 with TRBJ1-5; D gene uncertain. The germline CDR1 and CDR2 sequences are MNHEY and SMNVEV (reference sequence). The V gene lost 10 bases and the J gene lost 11 bases, with 21 bases spanning the gap. This CDR3 is built from 13 residues. Here the CDR3 reads CATLFPGGRTQHF. The CDR3 nucleotides read TGTGCCACCCTCTTTCCGGGAGGGCGGACCCAGCATTTT.

This clone has just one count. V usage is TRBV2 and J usage is TRBJ2-7; 8 nucleotides agree with TRBD2. Germline V gene sequence: CDR1 SNHLY, CDR2 FYNNEI. V lost 6 bases, J lost 3 bases, and 4 bases stayed unmatched. The CDR3 is made up of 13 amino acids. The CDR3 DNA sequence: TGTGCCAGCAGAGGACTAGCAGACTACGAGCAGTACTTC. Translation gives CASRGLADYEQYF.

The chain recombines TRBV5-6 with TRBJ2-7; 10 nucleotides agree with TRBD1. This CDR3 is 14 amino acids long. Looked up from germline, CDR1 is SGHDT and CDR2 is YYEEEE. Unmatched junction bases numbered 6, after V lost 4 bases and J lost 5 bases. CDR3 DNA sequence: TGTGCCAGCAGCCCCGGACAGGGGGTCAACGAGCAGTACTTC. Translated: CASSPGQGVNEQYF.

This clone came up a few times. The V and J genes are TRBV28 and TRBJ1-2, with 9 bases identical to TRBD1. V shed 5 bases, J shed 4 bases, and the junction held 11 bases outside the gene matches. The CDR3 loop spans 16 amino acids. Per germline, CDR1 MDHEN and CDR2 SYDVKM. The CDR3 DNA reads TGTGCCAGCAGTCCCCCCTTTGGACAGGGGAGCTATGGCTACACCTTC. It translates to CASSPPFGQGSYGYTF.